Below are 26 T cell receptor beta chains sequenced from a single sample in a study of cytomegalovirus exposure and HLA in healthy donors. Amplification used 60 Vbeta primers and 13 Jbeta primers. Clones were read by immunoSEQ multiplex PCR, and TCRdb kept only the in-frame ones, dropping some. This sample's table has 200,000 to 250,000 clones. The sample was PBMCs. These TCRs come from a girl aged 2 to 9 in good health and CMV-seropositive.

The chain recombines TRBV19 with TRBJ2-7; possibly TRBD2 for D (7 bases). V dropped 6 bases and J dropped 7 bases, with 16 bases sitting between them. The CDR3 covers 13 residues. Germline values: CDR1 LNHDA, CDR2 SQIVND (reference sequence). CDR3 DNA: TGTGCCAGTAGCCAAGGGGGGGGAAGTGAGCAGTACTTC. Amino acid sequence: CASSQGGGSEQYF.

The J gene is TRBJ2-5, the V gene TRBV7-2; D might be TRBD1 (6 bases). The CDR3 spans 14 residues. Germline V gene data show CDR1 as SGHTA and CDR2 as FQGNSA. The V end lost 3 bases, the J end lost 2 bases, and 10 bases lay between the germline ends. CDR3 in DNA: TGTGCCAGCAGCTTCTCGGACAGACAAGAGACCCAGTACTTC. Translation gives CASSFSDRQETQYF.

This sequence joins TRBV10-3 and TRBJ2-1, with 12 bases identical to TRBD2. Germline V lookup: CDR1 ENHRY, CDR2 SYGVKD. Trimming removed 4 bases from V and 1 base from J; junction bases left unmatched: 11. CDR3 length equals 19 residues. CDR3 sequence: CAISGGLAGGPGSYNEQFF. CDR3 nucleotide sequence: TGTGCCATCAGTGGGGGTCTAGCGGGAGGGCCTGGTTCCTACAATGAGCAGTTCTTC.

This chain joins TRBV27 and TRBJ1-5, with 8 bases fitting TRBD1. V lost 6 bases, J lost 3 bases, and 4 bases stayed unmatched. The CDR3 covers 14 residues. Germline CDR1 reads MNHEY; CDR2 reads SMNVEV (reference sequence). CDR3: CASRNRGANQPQHF. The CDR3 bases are TGTGCCAGCAGAAACAGGGGGGCCAATCAGCCCCAGCATTTT.

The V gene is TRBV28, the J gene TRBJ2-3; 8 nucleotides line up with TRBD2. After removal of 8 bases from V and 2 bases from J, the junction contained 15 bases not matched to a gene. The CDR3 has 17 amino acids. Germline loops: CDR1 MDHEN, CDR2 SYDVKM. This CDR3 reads CASGGVSLAGLTDTQYF. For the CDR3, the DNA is TGTGCCAGCGGAGGTGTGTCCCTAGCGGGTCTCACAGATACGCAGTATTTT.

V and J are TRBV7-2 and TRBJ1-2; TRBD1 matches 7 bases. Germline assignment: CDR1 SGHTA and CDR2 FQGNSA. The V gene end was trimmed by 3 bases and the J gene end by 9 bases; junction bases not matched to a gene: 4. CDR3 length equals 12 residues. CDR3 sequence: CASSLLDRSYTF. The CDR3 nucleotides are TGTGCCAGCAGCTTGCTGGACAGGAGCTACACCTTC.

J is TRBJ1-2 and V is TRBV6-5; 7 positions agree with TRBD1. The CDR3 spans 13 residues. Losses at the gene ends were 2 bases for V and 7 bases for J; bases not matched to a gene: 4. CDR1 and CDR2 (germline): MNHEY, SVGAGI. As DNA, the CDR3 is TGTGCCAGCAGTTACGGGGCAGGGGGTGGCTACACCTTC. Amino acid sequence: CASSYGAGGGYTF.

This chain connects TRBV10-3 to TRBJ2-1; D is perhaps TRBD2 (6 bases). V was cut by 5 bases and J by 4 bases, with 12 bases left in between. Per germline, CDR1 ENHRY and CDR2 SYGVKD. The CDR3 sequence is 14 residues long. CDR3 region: CAISMEGFYNEQFF. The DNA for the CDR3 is TGTGCCATCAGTATGGAGGGATTTTACAATGAGCAGTTCTTC.

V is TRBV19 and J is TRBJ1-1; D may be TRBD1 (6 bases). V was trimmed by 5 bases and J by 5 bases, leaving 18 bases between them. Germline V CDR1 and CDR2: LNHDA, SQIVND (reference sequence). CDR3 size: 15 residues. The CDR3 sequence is CASSARQPGDTEAFF. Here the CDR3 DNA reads TGTGCCAGTAGTGCCAGACAACCAGGGGATACTGAAGCTTTCTTT. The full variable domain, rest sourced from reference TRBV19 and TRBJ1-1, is DGGITQSPKYLFRKEGQNVTLSCEQNLNHDAMYWYRQDPGQGLRLIYYSQIVNDFQKGDIAEGYSVSREKKESFPLTVTSAQKNPTAFYLCASSARQPGDTEAFFGQGTRLTVV.

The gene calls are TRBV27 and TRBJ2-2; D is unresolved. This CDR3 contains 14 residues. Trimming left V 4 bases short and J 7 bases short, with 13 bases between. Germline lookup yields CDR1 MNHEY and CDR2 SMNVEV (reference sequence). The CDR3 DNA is TGTGCCAGCAGTTGGGCTCGGCCCAACGGGGAGCTGTTTTTT. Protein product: CASSWARPNGELFF.

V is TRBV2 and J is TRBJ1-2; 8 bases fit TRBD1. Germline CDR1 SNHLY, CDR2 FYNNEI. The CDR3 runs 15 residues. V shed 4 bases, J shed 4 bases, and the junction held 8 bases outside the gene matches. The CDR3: CASSGRQGKFYGYTF. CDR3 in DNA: TGTGCCAGCAGTGGGAGACAGGGGAAATTCTATGGCTACACCTTC.

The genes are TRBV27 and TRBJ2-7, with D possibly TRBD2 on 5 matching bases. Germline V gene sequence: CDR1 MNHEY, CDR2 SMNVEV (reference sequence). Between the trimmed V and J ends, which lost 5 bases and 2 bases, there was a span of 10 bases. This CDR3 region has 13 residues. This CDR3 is CASSITRAYEQYF. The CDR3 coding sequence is TGTGCCAGCAGTATAACTAGGGCCTACGAGCAGTACTTC.

The CDR3 region is CASSRTGVYGYTF. CDR3 bases: TGTGCCAGCAGTCGGACAGGGGTTTACGGCTACACCTTC. The V and J genes are TRBV2 and TRBJ1-2; 9 bases agree with TRBD1. This CDR3 spans 13 amino acids. V lost 5 bases and J lost 8; bases outside the gene matches: 6. CDR1 and CDR2 (germline): SNHLY, FYNNEI.

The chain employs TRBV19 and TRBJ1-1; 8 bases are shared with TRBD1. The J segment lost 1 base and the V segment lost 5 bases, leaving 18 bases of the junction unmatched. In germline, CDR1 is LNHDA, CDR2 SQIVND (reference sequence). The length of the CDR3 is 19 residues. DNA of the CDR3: TGTGCCAGTAGTGCCCTCAGGGGGCGTTCGGCTGAAGGGAACACTGAAGCTTTCTTT. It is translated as CASSALRGRSAEGNTEAFF.

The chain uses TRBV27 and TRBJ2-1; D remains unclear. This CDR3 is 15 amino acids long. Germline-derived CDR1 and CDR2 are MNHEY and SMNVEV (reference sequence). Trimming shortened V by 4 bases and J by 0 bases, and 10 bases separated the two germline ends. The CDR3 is CASSSSGRSYNEQFF. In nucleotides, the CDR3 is TGTGCCAGCAGTTCTTCAGGCCGCTCCTACAATGAGCAGTTCTTC.

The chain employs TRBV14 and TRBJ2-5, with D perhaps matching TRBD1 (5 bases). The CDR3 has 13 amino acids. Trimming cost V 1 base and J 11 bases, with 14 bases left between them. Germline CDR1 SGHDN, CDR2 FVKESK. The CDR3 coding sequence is TGTGCCAGCAGCCAAGCAAGGGGATTCGGGCAGTACTTC. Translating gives CASSQARGFGQYF.

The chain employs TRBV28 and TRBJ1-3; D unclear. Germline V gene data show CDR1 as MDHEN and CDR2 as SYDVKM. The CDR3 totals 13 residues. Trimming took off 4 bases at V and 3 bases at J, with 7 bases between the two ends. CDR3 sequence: CASSSPSGNTIYF. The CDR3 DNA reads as TGTGCCAGCAGTTCTCCTAGTGGAAACACCATATATTTT. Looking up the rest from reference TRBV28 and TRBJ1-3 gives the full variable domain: DVKVTQSSRYLVKRTGEKVFLECVQDMDHENMFWYRQDPGLGLRLIYFSYDVKMKEKGDIPEGYSVSREKKERFSLILESASTNQTSMYLCASSSPSGNTIYFGEGSWLTVV.

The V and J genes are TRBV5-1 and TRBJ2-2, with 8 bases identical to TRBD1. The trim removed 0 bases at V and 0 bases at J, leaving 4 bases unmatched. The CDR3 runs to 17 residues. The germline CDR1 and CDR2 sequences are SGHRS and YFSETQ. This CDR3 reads CASSLASQGANTGELFF. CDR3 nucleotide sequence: TGCGCCAGCAGCTTGGCATCACAGGGGGCGAACACCGGGGAGCTGTTTTTT.

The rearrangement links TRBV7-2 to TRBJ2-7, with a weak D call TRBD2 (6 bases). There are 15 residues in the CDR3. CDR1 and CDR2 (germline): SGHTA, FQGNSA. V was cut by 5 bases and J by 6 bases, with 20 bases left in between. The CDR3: CASSGGVGGVSEQYF. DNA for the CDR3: TGTGCCAGCAGCGGAGGGGTCGGAGGGGTGAGCGAGCAGTACTTC.

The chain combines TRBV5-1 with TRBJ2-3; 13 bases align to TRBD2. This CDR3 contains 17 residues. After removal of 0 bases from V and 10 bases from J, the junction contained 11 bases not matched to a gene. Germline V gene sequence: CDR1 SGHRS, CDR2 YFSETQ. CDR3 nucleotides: TGCGCCAGCAGCTTGGTGGGGACTAGCGGGAATCCAGGGCCGCAGTATTTT. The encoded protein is CASSLVGTSGNPGPQYF.

The CDR3 loop reads CASSLRDSREPQHF. In nucleotides, the CDR3 is TGTGCCAGCAGCTTAAGGGACAGTAGGGAGCCCCAGCATTTT. The V and J genes are TRBV7-2 and TRBJ1-5, with 7 bases fitting TRBD1. CDR1 and CDR2 (germline): SGHTA, FQGNSA. The length of the CDR3 is 14 residues. V shed 2 bases and J 8 bases; nucleotides not matched to a gene: 6.

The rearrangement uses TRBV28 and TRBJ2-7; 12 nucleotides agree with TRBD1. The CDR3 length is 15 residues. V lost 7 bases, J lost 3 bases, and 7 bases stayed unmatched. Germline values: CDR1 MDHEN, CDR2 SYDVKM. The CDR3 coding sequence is TGTGCCAGCAACCCGGGACAGGGGGCGCTCTACGAGCAGTACTTC. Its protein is CASNPGQGALYEQYF.

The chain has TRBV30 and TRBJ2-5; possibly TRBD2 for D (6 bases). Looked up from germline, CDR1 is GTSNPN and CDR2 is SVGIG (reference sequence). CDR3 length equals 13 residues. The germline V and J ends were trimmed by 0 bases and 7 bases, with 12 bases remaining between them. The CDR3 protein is CAWSVAGQGTQYF. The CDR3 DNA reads TGTGCCTGGAGTGTCGCGGGGCAGGGGACCCAGTACTTC.

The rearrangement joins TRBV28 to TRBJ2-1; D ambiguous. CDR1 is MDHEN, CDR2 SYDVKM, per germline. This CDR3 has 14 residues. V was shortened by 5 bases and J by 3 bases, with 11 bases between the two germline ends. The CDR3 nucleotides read TGTGCCAGCAGTCCGCTAGTACTCTACAATGAGCAGTTCTTC. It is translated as CASSPLVLYNEQFF.

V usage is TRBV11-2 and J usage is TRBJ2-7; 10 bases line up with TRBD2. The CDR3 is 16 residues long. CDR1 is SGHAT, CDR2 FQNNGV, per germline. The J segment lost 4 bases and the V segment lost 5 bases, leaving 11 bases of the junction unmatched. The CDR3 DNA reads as TGTGCCAGCAGCCACAACCCGGGACTAGCGCTTTACGAGCAGTACTTC. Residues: CASSHNPGLALYEQYF.

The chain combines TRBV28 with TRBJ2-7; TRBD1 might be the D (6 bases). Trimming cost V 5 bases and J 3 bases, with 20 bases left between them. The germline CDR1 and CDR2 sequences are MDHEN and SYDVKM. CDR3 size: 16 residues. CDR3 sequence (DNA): TGTGCCAGCAGTCCCCTTGGGGACATTACCTACTACGAGCAGTACTTC. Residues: CASSPLGDITYYEQYF.